The clone carrying this T cell receptor beta chain came up a few times. Its target is not known. Amplification used 60 Vbeta primers and 13 Jbeta primers. Libraries were prepared by immunoSEQ multiplex PCR; TCRdb keeps only in-frame clonotypes and omits some of them. The sample contains some 190,000 clones, roughly 77% of which appear only once. These data are taken from a study of cytomegalovirus exposure and HLA in healthy donors. Study information: The early release's HLA-typed donors yielded approximately 82 million unique TCRs. Genetic ancestry analysis placed approximately 78% of the 300 to 400 donors that were genotyped in the Caucasian-associated cluster. Study findings and constraints: Whilst most TCR sequences proved rare, a subset of public TCRs occurred across many donors. A later analysis showed HLA-associated TCR beta chains outstripping equally common others in clonal expansion.

Germline V CDR1 and CDR2: SGHRS, YFSETQ. Trimming cost V 0 bases and J 8 bases; bases outside gene matches: 12. The CDR3 sequence is 16 residues long. The chain uses TRBV5-1 and TRBJ1-2; the match to TRBD1 covers 8 bases. The clonotype was recovered from a young woman in good health and CMV-seronegative. The sample comprised PBMCs. The CDR3 DNA follows: TGCGCCAGCAGCTTGGGGGGACAGGATCTGCTTAGGGGCTACACCTTC. Amino acids: CASSLGGQDLLRGYTF.